Listed here are 22 T cell receptor beta chains from one sample, sequenced in a study of CD8 T cells in Susac syndrome. A quantity of about 0.5 to 1 ug RNA underwent reverse transcription using random hexamers. TCRdb fed the immunoSEQ multiplex PCR reads into MiXCR, producing one record per CDR3 protein. Counted here are 200,000 or so distinct CDR3 sequences, 92% occurring once; the ten biggest clones make up 0.1% to 0.15%. The material sequenced was CD8+ T cells from PBMCs. The source of these receptors is a human donor with multiple sclerosis.

This chain joins TRBV9 and TRBJ2-2; 11 nucleotides match TRBD2. This CDR3 is built from 18 residues. With 4 bases clipped from V and 1 base from J, the junction kept 9 bases outside the gene matches. CDR1 SGDLS and CDR2 YYNGEE come from the germline V gene. The CDR3 region has the DNA TGTGCCAGCAGCTTCGGGACTAGCGGACCTGGGAACACCGGGGAGCTGTTTTTT. The encoded protein is CASSFGTSGPGNTGELFF. The variable domain in full, with the rest retrieved from reference TRBV9 and TRBJ2-2, is DSGVTQTPKHLITATGQRVTLRCSPRSGDLSVYWYQQSLDQGLQFLIQYYNGEERAKGNILERFSAQQFPDLHSELNLSSLELGDSALYFCASSFGTSGPGNTGELFFGEGSRLTVL.

The rearrangement uses TRBV29-1 and TRBJ2-1; 8 positions match TRBD2. This CDR3 region has 14 residues. The V gene's germline CDR1 is SQVTM and CDR2 ANQGSEA. J gave up 8 bases and V 1 base, and 7 bases lay outside the gene matches. CDR3 protein: CSVEGWRAGDEQFF. DNA for the CDR3: TGCAGCGTTGAAGGGTGGAGAGCGGGAGATGAGCAGTTCTTC.

The rearrangement links TRBV18 to TRBJ1-2; the match to TRBD1 covers 9 bases. The CDR3 is made up of 16 amino acids. Germline V gives CDR1 KGHSH, CDR2 LQKENI. With V trimmed by 0 bases and J by 7 bases, 9 bases remained unmatched. CDR3 nucleotides: TGTGCCAGCTCACCACCGGCCGGGACAGGGCGTTCTGGCTACACCTTC. Its translation is CASSPPAGTGRSGYTF.

This clonotype appeared once. The chain carries TRBV20-1 and TRBJ1-2; 9 bases are shared with TRBD1. V lost 3 bases and J lost 2; bases outside the gene matches: 7. CDR1 and CDR2 (germline): DFQATT, SNEGSKA (reference sequence). CDR3 length: 15 amino acids. The CDR3 loop reads CSARETGGDNYGYTF. Written as DNA, the CDR3 is TGCAGTGCTAGGGAGACAGGGGGAGACAACTATGGCTACACCTTC.

The chain couples TRBV20-1 to TRBJ2-1, with D hard to call. The CDR3 spans 10 residues. With 1 base removed from V and 9 bases from J, the gap between germline ends came to 4 bases. CDR1 DFQATT and CDR2 SNEGSKA come from the germline V gene (reference sequence). CDR3 coding DNA: TGCAGTGCTAGAGTCCGTGAGCAGTTCTTC. Protein product: CSARVREQFF.

The rearrangement uses TRBV30 and TRBJ1-2, with D hard to call. V lost 0 bases, J lost 8 bases, and 7 bases lay in between. This CDR3 contains 11 residues. Germline CDR1 GTSNPN, CDR2 SVGIG (reference sequence). CDR3 loop: CAWSVSEGYTF. CDR3 nucleotide sequence: TGTGCCTGGAGTGTTAGCGAGGGCTACACCTTC.

The genes are TRBV15 and TRBJ2-6; 8 positions match TRBD2. The germline V gene has CDR1 LNHNV and CDR2 YYDKDF (reference sequence). The CDR3 consists of 17 residues. V lost 4 bases to trimming and J lost 0 bases; unmatched junction nucleotides: 5. The CDR3: CATSTTSGYSGANVLTF. In DNA form, the CDR3 reads TGTGCCACCAGCACCACTAGCGGATACTCTGGGGCCAACGTCCTGACTTTC.

V gene TRBV27 combines with J gene TRBJ2-7, with D maybe TRBD1 (6 bases). CDR3 length: 14 amino acids. V was clipped by 5 bases and J by 4 bases, with 15 bases between them. Germline V gene lookup returns CDR1 MNHEY and CDR2 SMNVEV (reference sequence). The CDR3 DNA reads as TGTGCCAGCAGTCTAACCGGGACAAGGTACGAGCAGTACTTC. It is translated as CASSLTGTRYEQYF.

The CDR3 sequence is CSVVHLDRGAYGYTF. As DNA, the CDR3 is TGCAGCGTTGTCCATCTGGACAGGGGTGCCTATGGCTACACCTTC. This chain uses TRBV29-1 with TRBJ1-2; 9 bases are a match to TRBD1. Germline CDR1 and CDR2: SQVTM and ANQGSEA. V shed 4 bases and J 4 bases; nucleotides not matched to a gene: 10. The CDR3 extends over 15 amino acids.

V and J are TRBV6-5 and TRBJ1-2; TRBD1 matches 7 bases. The CDR3 runs to 12 residues. The junction had 3 bases not matched to a gene; V was cut back by 5 bases and J by 6 bases. The V gene's germline CDR1 is MNHEY and CDR2 SVGAGI. For the CDR3, the DNA is TGTGCCAGCAGTGACGACAGGGATGGCTACACCTTC. It translates to CASSDDRDGYTF.

The chain has TRBV6-1 and TRBJ2-3, with 7 bases fitting TRBD2. Germline trimming cut 4 bases from V and 3 bases from J; bases unmatched to any gene: 13. The CDR3 has 17 residues. The germline CDR1 and CDR2 sequences are MNHNS and SASEGT. CDR3 bases: TGTGCCAGCAGTGCTCGGGACTACCCGGGCCGTACAGATACGCAGTATTTT. It specifies CASSARDYPGRTDTQYF.

The CDR3 spells CASSPSSGLSYEQYF. The CDR3 DNA sequence: TGCGCCAGCAGTCCATCTAGCGGCCTCTCCTACGAGCAGTACTTC. The chain employs TRBV4-1 and TRBJ2-7, with 7 bases that match TRBD2. Germline V lookup: CDR1 MGHRA, CDR2 YSYEKL. V dropped 6 bases and J dropped 0; count of bases not matched to a gene: 8. CDR3 size: 15 residues.

The count of this clonotype is one. The chain carries TRBV7-3 and TRBJ1-2; 7 positions match TRBD1. V lost 5 bases, J lost 4 bases, and 7 bases stayed unmatched. The CDR3 covers 14 residues. The germline gives CDR1 SGHTA, CDR2 FQGTGA. CDR3 residues: CASSPTGLGYGYTF. Written as DNA, the CDR3 is TGTGCCAGCAGCCCGACAGGGCTTGGCTATGGCTACACCTTC.

The J gene is TRBJ1-4, the V gene TRBV6-6; D is possibly TRBD1 (5 bases). V shed 6 bases and J shed 5 bases, with 10 bases lying between them. This CDR3 has 13 residues. Germline loops: CDR1 MNHNY, CDR2 SVGAGI (reference sequence). The chain's CDR3 is CASSDRSNEKLFF. The CDR3 nucleotides read TGTGCCAGCAGCGACAGAAGCAATGAAAAACTGTTTTTT.

V usage is TRBV5-6 and J usage is TRBJ2-7, with D possibly matching TRBD1 (7 bases). Between the trimmed V and J ends, which lost 2 bases and 2 bases, there was a span of 14 bases. Germline CDR1 and CDR2: SGHDT and YYEEEE. The CDR3 spans 15 residues. The CDR3 loop reads CASSFDPGGTYEQYF. The CDR3 DNA is TGTGCCAGCAGCTTCGACCCAGGGGGGACCTACGAGCAGTACTTC.

The chain links TRBV12-3 or TRBV12-4 to TRBJ1-1; no definite D call. Trimming took off 5 bases at V and 6 bases at J, with 7 bases between the two ends. The CDR3 is made up of 11 amino acids. Here the CDR3 reads CASSPSSEAFF. DNA for the CDR3: TGTGCCAGCAGTCCTTCCTCTGAAGCTTTCTTT.

This chain joins TRBV6-1 and TRBJ2-2; D not certain. The CDR3 spans 13 residues. Germline V lookup: CDR1 MNHNS, CDR2 SASEGT. Trimming took 7 bases from V and 0 from J, leaving 6 bases between them. This chain's CDR3 is CASKDPNTGELFF. The CDR3 coding sequence is TGTGCCAGCAAGGACCCGAACACCGGGGAGCTGTTTTTT.

The genes are TRBV11-2 and TRBJ2-1; D is uncertain. CDR1 and CDR2 from the germline V gene are SGHAT and FQNNGV. The CDR3 runs to 13 residues. The germline V and J ends were trimmed by 3 bases and 7 bases, with 10 bases remaining between them. The CDR3 sequence is CASSFALTNEQFF. The CDR3 DNA reads TGTGCCAGCAGCTTCGCCCTAACGAATGAGCAGTTCTTC.

The chain joins TRBV27 to TRBJ1-2; 7 bases line up with TRBD1. J lost 0 bases, V lost 5 bases, and 9 bases had no gene match. The CDR3 extends over 16 amino acids. The germline gives CDR1 MNHEY, CDR2 SMNVEV (reference sequence). The CDR3, as DNA: TGTGCCAGCAGTCCACCTCCGGGGACAGCTAACTATGGCTACACCTTC. Amino acid sequence: CASSPPPGTANYGYTF.

This chain joins TRBV6-2 or TRBV6-3 and TRBJ2-7; 8 positions agree with TRBD1. Per the germline V gene, CDR1 is MNHEY and CDR2 is SVGEGT. CDR3 length: 15 residues. Germline trimming cut 5 bases from V and 3 bases from J; bases unmatched to any gene: 9. CDR3 nucleotides: TGTGCCAGCAGTGGCTACGGAACAGGGGGCTACGAGCAGTACTTC. Its protein is CASSGYGTGGYEQYF.

This chain links TRBV27 with TRBJ2-5, with 14 bases fitting TRBD2. V dropped 5 bases and J dropped 4; count of bases not matched to a gene: 9. CDR3 size: 17 residues. Germline CDR1 is MNHEY and CDR2 is SMNVEV (reference sequence). Here the CDR3 DNA reads TGTGCCAGCAGTCTGACTAGCGGGAGGGTACGGGGAGAGACCCAGTACTTC. Its translation is CASSLTSGRVRGETQYF.

The V gene is TRBV12-3 or TRBV12-4, the J gene TRBJ2-2; D remains unclear. The CDR3 extends over 14 amino acids. The V end was cut by 3 bases, the J end by 5 bases, with 10 bases between. CDR3 protein: CASSLPGRTGELFF. As DNA, the CDR3 is TGTGCCAGCAGTTTGCCGGGTAGGACCGGGGAGCTGTTTTTT.